Listed below are T cell receptor beta chains from one sample, sequenced in a study of blood T cells in healthy people across ages. TCRdb processed the 5' RACE reads anew with MiXCR; each CDR3 protein has one entry. This sample yields about 580,000 distinct CDR3 sequences, of which around 48% are seen a single time; approximately 25% belongs to the top ten. The sample taken for sequencing was blood. These receptors all come from an elderly man in good health. Each CDR3 is given with its conserved first and last residue. Fields, in order: clone size, V gene, J gene, D gene, CDR3 length, CDR3 protein, CDR3 DNA. The D gene is left open where the match is weak. Clone sizes are given selectively: once, few, many, or a class where the clone is expanded.

many	TRBV20-1	TRBJ2-6	NA	14	CSARVLPGANVLTF	TGCAGTGCTAGGGTTCTTCCTGGGGCCAACGTCCTGACTTTC
many	TRBV4-3	TRBJ1-5	TRBD1	22	CASSQDPRIQWTGPFSNQPQHF	TGCGCCAGCAGCCAAGATCCGAGAATCCAGTGGACAGGCCCCTTTAGTAATCAGCCCCAGCATTTT
NA	TRBV7-8	TRBJ2-7	TRBD2	16	CASSPQGVAGAYEQYF	TGTGCCAGCAGCCCTCAGGGAGTAGCGGGAGCCTACGAGCAGTACTTC
few	TRBV5-1	TRBJ2-1	NA	15	CASSLSTRTYNEQFF	TGCGCCAGCAGCCTCAGTACTCGAACGTACAATGAGCAGTTCTTC
NA	TRBV7-3	TRBJ2-3	TRBD1	15	CASSLEGTGADTQYF	TGTGCCAGCAGCTTAGAAGGGACAGGGGCAGATACGCAGTATTTT
NA	TRBV4-2	TRBJ2-1	NA	14	CASSLEGHSNEQFF	TGTGCCAGCAGCCTCGAGGGTCATAGCAATGAGCAGTTCTTC
NA	TRBV7-3	TRBJ2-2	NA	16	CASSAGWRDNTGELFF	TGTGCCAGCAGCGCCGGATGGCGGGACAACACCGGGGAGCTGTTTTTT
NA	TRBV7-9	TRBJ2-3	NA	12	CASSPSLGTQYF	TGTGCCAGCAGCCCCTCCTTAGGTACGCAGTATTTT
NA	TRBV7-9	TRBJ2-3	TRBD1	16	CASSLSDRGGTDTQYF	TGTGCCAGCAGCTTATCGGACAGGGGAGGCACAGATACGCAGTATTTT
NA	TRBV3-1	TRBJ2-4	NA	16	CASSLNLQGGKNIQYF	TGTGCCAGCAGCCTTAATTTACAGGGAGGCAAAAACATTCAGTACTTC
few	TRBV20-1	TRBJ2-6	NA	17	CSARSGAGFTGANVLTF	TGCAGTGCTAGGTCTGGGGCAGGGTTTACTGGGGCCAACGTCCTGACTTTC
NA	TRBV11-2	TRBJ2-1	NA	13	CASTLDRNNEQFF	TGTGCCAGCACCCTAGACAGGAACAATGAGCAGTTCTTC
NA	TRBV5-1	TRBJ2-2	TRBD1	16	CASSFGDSTFAGELFF	TGCGCCAGCAGCTTTGGGGACAGTACGTTCGCCGGGGAGCTGTTTTTT
NA	TRBV14	TRBJ2-5	TRBD1	14	CTSSQNRGQETQYF	TGTACCAGCAGCCAGAACAGGGGGCAAGAGACCCAGTACTTC
NA	TRBV28	TRBJ2-7	NA	17	CASSFPPGGQRTYEQYF	TGTGCCAGCAGTTTCCCCCCCGGAGGCCAACGTACCTACGAGCAGTACTTC
NA	TRBV7-2	TRBJ2-3	TRBD2	15	CASSWSGGASDTQYF	TGTGCCAGCAGCTGGAGCGGGGGGGCCTCAGATACGCAGTATTTT
once	TRBV2	TRBJ2-1	TRBD1	15	CASSEGDRGKSEQFF	TGTGCCAGCAGTGAAGGCGACAGGGGGAAGAGTGAGCAGTTCTTC
few	TRBV12-3/TRBV12-4	TRBJ2-1	NA	13	CASRESGVREQFF	TGTGCCAGCAGGGAGTCAGGGGTAAGAGAGCAGTTCTTC
few	TRBV7-9	TRBJ1-2	NA	13	CASSVWGGHGYTF	TGTGCCAGCAGCGTATGGGGTGGCCATGGCTACACCTTC
NA	TRBV5-6	TRBJ2-1	NA	15	CASSLNRVTYNEQFF	TGTGCCAGCAGCTTGAACAGGGTAACCTACAATGAGCAGTTCTTC
NA	TRBV12-3/TRBV12-4	TRBJ2-3	TRBD2	15	CASSFASGGADTQYF	TGTGCCAGCAGTTTTGCTAGCGGGGGGGCCGATACGCAGTATTTT
few	TRBV20-1	TRBJ2-5	NA	15	CSARDPGLVAETQYF	TGCAGTGCTAGAGATCCGGGATTGGTCGCGGAGACCCAGTACTTC
NA	TRBV3-1	TRBJ2-7	NA	16	CASSQDLSGNSYEQYF	TGTGCCAGCAGCCAAGATCTCAGCGGAAACTCCTACGAGCAGTACTTC
few	TRBV29-1	TRBJ1-1	NA	11	CSVEEGREAFF	TGCAGCGTTGAAGAGGGCCGTGAAGCTTTCTTT
NA	TRBV7-8	TRBJ2-2	TRBD2	15	CASRWRGGNTGELFF	TGTGCCAGCAGATGGCGGGGGGGTAACACCGGGGAGCTGTTTTTT
few	TRBV20-1	TRBJ1-6	NA	18	CSARGASQGLWSSSPLHF	TGCAGTGCTAGAGGGGCGTCTCAGGGTTTGTGGTCGAGTTCACCCCTCCACTTT